This T cell receptor (beta chain) was recorded in a study of T cells after yellow fever vaccination. Trimming took 0 bases from V and 5 from J, leaving 11 bases between them. The CDR3 runs to 15 residues. Looked up from germline, CDR1 is LGHNA and CDR2 is YSLEER. This clonotype has only a few counts. TCRdb re-called the 5' RACE reads with MiXCR, one entry per CDR3 protein. Of approximately 330,000 distinct CDR3 sequences listed, over 3.5% are singletons. This receptor was identified in a man aged 18 to 30 who received the YFV17D yellow fever vaccine. This chain links TRBV4-3 with TRBJ1-5; D is ambiguous. Sample: PBMCs, taken 5 days after the yellow fever booster vaccination. CDR3 DNA sequence: TGCGCCAGCAGCCAAGATCGACGGGATTATCAGCCCCAGCATTTT. This encodes CASSQDRRDYQPQHF.